Listed here is a single T cell receptor (beta chain). Losses at the gene ends were 4 bases for V and 6 bases for J; bases not matched to a gene: 6. The germline V gene has CDR1 SGHDN and CDR2 FVKESK. The CDR3 totals 15 residues. The data were taken from a study of blood T cell repertoires in COVID-19. Study at large: The United States, Italy and Spain supplied acute and convalescent COVID-19 samples. PBMCs, B-cell-depleted T cells, or T cells provided the cDNA or gDNA that made up the material.

Authors' analysis steps: How many nucleated cells were present was estimated from reference gene primer amplification. TCRdb's table, derived via immunoSEQ multiplex PCR, lists solely in-frame clones and lacks some. V and J calls and clone size are copied from that table; D and trimming were computed from the DNA. The data hold 150,000 or so clones, with around 89% observed a single time. Sequenced material: peripheral blood. This chain joins TRBV14 and TRBJ1-6; 7 bases match TRBD1. This TCR was sampled from a man aged 55-75 years with active or convalescent COVID-19. The CDR3 DNA reads TGTGCCAGCAGCCCTCTCGGGACAGCTAATTCACCCCTCCACTTT. It codes for CASSPLGTANSPLHF.